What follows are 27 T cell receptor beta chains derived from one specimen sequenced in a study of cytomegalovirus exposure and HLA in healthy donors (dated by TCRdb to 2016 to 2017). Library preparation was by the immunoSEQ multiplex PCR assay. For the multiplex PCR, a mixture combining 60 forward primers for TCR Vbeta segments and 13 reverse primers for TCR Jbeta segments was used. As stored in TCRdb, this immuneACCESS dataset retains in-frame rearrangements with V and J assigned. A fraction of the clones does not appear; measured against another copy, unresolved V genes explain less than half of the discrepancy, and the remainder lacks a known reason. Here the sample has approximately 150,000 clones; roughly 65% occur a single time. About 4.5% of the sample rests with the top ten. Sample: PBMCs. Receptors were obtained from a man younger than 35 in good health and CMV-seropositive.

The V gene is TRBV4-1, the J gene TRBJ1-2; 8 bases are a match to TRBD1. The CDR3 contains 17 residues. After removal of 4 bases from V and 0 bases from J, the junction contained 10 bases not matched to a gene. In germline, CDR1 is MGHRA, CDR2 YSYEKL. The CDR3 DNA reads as TGCGCCAGCAGCCCCAACCAGGGGGCCGTAACTAACTATGGCTACACCTTC. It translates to CASSPNQGAVTNYGYTF.

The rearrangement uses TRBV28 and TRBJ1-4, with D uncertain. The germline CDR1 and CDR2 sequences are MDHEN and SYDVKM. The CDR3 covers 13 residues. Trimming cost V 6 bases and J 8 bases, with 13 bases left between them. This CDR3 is CASRTGWEEKLFF. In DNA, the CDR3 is TGTGCCAGCAGGACGGGGTGGGAAGAAAAACTGTTTTTT.

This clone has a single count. CDR3 loop: CASSTGDSSNQPQHF. The CDR3 nucleotides read TGCGCCAGCAGCACGGGAGACAGTAGCAATCAGCCCCAGCATTTT. The chain has TRBV5-1 and TRBJ1-5, with a weak D call TRBD1 (5 bases). There are 15 residues in the CDR3. Trimming removed 4 bases from V and 0 bases from J, with 11 bases in between. Germline loops: CDR1 SGHRS, CDR2 YFSETQ.

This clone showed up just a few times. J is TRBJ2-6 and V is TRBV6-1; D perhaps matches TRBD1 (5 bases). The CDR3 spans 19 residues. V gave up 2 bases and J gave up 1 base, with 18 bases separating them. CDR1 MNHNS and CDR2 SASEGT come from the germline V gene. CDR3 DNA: TGTGCCAGCAGTGAATCCTTGGCAGGGATAGGGTCTGGGGCCAACGTCCTGACTTTC. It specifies CASSESLAGIGSGANVLTF.

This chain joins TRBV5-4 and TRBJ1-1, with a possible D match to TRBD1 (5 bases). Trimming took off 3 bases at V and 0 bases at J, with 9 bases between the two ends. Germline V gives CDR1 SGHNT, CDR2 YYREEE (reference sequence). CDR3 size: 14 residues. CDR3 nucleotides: TGTGCCAGCAGCTCTAGACAGATGAACACTGAAGCTTTCTTT. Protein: CASSSRQMNTEAFF. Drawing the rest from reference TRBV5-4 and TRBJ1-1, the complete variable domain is ETGVTQSPTHLIKTRGQQVTLRCSSQSGHNTVSWYQQALGQGPQFIFQYYREEENGRGNFPPRFSGLQFPNYSSELNVNALELDDSALYLCASSSRQMNTEAFFGQGTRLTVV.

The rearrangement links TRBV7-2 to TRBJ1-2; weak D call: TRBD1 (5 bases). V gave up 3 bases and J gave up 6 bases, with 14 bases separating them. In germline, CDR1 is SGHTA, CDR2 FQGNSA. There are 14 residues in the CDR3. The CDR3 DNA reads TGTGCCAGCAGCTTTCCGACAGTATACGATGGCTACACCTTC. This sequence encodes CASSFPTVYDGYTF.

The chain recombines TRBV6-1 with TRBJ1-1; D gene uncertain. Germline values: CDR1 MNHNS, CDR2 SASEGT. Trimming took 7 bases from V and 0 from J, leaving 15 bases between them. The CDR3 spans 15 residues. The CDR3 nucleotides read TGTGCCAGCATTACCCACGCGGCAGTGAACACTGAAGCTTTCTTT. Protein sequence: CASITHAAVNTEAFF.

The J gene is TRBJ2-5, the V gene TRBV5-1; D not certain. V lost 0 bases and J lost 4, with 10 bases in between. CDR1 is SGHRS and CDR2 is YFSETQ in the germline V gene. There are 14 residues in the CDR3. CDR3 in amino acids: CASSLGGPPETQYF. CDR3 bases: TGCGCCAGCAGCTTGGGTGGGCCCCCAGAGACCCAGTACTTC.

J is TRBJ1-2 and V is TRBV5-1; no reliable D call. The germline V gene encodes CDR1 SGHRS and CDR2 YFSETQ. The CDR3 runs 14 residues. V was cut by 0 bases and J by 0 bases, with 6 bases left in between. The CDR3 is CASSLDSANYGYTF. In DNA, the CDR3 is TGCGCCAGCAGCTTGGATTCAGCTAACTATGGCTACACCTTC. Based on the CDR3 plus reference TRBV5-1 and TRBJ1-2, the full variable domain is KAGVTQTPRYLIKTRGQQVTLSCSPISGHRSVSWYQQTPGQGLQFLFEYFSETQRNKGNFPGRFSGRQFSNSRSEMNVSTLELGDSALYLCASSLDSANYGYTFGSGTRLTVV.

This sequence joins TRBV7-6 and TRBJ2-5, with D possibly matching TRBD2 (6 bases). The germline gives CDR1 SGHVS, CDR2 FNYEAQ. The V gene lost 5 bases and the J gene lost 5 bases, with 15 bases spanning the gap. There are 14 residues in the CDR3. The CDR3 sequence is CASSPSGGAETQYF. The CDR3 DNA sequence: TGTGCCAGCAGCCCGTCCGGCGGGGCTGAGACCCAGTACTTC. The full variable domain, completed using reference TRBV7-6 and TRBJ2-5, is GAGVSQSPRYKVTKRGQDVALRCDPISGHVSLYWYRQALGQGPEFLTYFNYEAQQDKSGLPNDRFSAERPEGSISTLTIQRTEQRDSAMYRCASSPSGGAETQYFGPGTRLLVL.

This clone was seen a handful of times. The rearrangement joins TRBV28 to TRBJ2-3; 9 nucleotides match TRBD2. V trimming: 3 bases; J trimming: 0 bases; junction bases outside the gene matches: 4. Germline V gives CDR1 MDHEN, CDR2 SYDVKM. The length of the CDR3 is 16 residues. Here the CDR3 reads CASSLLAGSSTDTQYF. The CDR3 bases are TGTGCCAGCAGTTTGCTAGCGGGGTCTAGCACAGATACGCAGTATTTT.

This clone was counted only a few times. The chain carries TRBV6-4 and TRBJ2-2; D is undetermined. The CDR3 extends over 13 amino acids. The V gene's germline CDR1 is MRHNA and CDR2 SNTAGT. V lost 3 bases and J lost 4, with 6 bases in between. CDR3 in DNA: TGTGCCAGCAGTGAACAGTCCACCGGGGAGCTGTTTTTT. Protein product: CASSEQSTGELFF.

DNA of the CDR3: TGTGCCGGGGCAGGGGAGGGCAAAAACATTCAGTACTTC. It is translated as CAGAGEGKNIQYF. V and J are TRBV30 and TRBJ2-4, with a weak D call TRBD2 (7 bases). From germline, CDR1 is GTSNPN and CDR2 SVGIG (reference sequence). The germline V and J ends were trimmed by 8 bases and 3 bases, with 14 bases remaining between them. This CDR3 is 13 amino acids long.

CDR3 DNA: TGTGCCAGCAGTGAGGAGTCTCGAGGACAGGGACTAGCCCTATTGAGTGGCTACACCTTC. The encoded protein is CASSEESRGQGLALLSGYTF. This chain connects TRBV6-4 to TRBJ1-2, with 8 bases lining up with TRBD1. This CDR3 is 20 amino acids long. The V gene's germline CDR1 is MRHNA and CDR2 SNTAGT. V was clipped by 3 bases and J by 7 bases; unmatched bases: 25.

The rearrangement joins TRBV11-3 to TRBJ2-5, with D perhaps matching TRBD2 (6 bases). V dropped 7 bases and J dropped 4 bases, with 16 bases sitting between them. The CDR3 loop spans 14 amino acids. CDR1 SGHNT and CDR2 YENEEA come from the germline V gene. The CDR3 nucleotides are TGTGCCAGCACTGAACCGGGACTGGGAGAGACCCAGTACTTC. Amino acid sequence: CASTEPGLGETQYF.

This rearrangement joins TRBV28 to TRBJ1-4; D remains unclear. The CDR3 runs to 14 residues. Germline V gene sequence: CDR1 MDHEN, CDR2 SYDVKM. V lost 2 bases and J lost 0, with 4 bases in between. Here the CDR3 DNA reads TGTGCCAGCAGTTTACGGGCAACTAATGAAAAACTGTTTTTT. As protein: CASSLRATNEKLFF. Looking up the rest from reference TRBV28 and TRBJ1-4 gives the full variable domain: DVKVTQSSRYLVKRTGEKVFLECVQDMDHENMFWYRQDPGLGLRLIYFSYDVKMKEKGDIPEGYSVSREKKERFSLILESASTNQTSMYLCASSLRATNEKLFFGSGTQLSVL.

The DNA for the CDR3 is TGTGCCAGCAGCTTGGCGGGAGTGAGCAATGAGCAGTTCTTC. Its translation: CASSLAGVSNEQFF. This sequence joins TRBV11-2 and TRBJ2-1; TRBD2 agrees at 7 bases. The V and J ends lost 3 bases and 6 bases, in that order; junction bases with no gene match: 5. CDR1 is SGHAT, CDR2 FQNNGV, per germline. CDR3 length equals 14 residues.

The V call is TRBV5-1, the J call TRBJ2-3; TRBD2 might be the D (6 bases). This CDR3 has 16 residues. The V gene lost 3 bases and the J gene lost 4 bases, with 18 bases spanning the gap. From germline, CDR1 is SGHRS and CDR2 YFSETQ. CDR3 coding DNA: TGCGCCAGCAGCTCCCTTGCGGGGAGAGAAGCAGATACGCAGTATTTT. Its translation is CASSSLAGREADTQYF.

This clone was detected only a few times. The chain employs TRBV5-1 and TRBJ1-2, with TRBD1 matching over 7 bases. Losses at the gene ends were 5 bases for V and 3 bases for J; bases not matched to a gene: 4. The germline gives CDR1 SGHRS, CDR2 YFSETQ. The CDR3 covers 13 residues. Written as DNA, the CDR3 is TGCGCCAGCAGTCTCGGGACAGACTATGGCTACACCTTC. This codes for CASSLGTDYGYTF.

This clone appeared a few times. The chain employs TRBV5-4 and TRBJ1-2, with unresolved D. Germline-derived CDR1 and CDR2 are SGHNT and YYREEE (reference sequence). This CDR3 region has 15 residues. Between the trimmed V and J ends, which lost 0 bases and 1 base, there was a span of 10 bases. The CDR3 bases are TGTGCCAGCAGCTTGGGAGAGCGGATTAACTATGGCTACACCTTC. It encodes CASSLGERINYGYTF.

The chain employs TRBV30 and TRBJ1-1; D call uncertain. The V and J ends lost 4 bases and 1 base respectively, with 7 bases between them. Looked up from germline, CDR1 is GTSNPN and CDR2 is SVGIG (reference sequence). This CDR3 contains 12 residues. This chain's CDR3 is CAWIGGNTEAFF. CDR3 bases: TGTGCCTGGATTGGAGGGAACACTGAAGCTTTCTTT.

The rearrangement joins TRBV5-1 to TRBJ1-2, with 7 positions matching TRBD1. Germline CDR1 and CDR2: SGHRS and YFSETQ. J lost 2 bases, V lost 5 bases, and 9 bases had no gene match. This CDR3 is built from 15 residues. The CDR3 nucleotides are TGCGCCAGCAGATTCCGACAGGGCCCAAACTATGGCTACACCTTC. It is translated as CASRFRQGPNYGYTF.

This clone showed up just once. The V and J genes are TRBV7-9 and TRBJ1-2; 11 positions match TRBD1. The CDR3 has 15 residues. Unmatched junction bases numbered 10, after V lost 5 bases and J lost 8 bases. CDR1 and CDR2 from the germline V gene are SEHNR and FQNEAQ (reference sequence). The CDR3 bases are TGTGCCAGCAGCCTCGCCGGGACAGGGGGTGGAGGCTACACCTTC. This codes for CASSLAGTGGGGYTF.

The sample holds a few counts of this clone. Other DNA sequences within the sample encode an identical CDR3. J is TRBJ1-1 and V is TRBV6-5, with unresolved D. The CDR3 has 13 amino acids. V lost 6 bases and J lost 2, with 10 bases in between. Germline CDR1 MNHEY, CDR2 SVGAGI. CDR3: CASRRGTNTEAFF. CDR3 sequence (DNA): TGTGCCAGCAGGCGGGGAACTAACACTGAAGCTTTCTTT.

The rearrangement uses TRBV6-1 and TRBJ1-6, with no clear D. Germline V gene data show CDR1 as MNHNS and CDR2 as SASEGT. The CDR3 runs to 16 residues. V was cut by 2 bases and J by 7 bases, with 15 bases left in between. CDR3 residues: CASSETLADTNSPLHF. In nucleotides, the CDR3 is TGTGCCAGCAGTGAAACCCTAGCGGATACCAATTCACCCCTCCACTTT.

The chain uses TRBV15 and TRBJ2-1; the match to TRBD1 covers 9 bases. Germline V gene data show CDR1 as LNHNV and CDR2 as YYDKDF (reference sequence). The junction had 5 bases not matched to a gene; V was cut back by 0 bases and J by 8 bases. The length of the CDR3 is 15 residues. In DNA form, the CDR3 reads TGTGCCACCAGCAGAGATCCGGGACAGGGTCATGAGCAGTTCTTC. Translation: CATSRDPGQGHEQFF.

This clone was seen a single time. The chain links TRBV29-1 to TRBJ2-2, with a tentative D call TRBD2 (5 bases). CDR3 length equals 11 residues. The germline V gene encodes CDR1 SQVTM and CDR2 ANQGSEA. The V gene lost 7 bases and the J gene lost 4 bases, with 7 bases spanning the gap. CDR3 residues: CSARGTGELFF. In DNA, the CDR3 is TGCAGCGCCCGGGGCACCGGGGAGCTGTTTTTT.